The clone carrying this TCR beta chain was observed a handful of times. The data derive from a study of blood T cell repertoires in COVID-19. In germline, CDR1 is SNHLY, CDR2 FYNNEI. Trimming removed 6 bases at V and 6 bases at J, with 18 bases between. The CDR3 contains 15 residues. Assay used: immunoSEQ multiplex PCR; TCRdb lists only in-frame clones, some missing. The sample holds over 450,000 clones, 85% to 90% seen once. The sequence was collected from a woman between 45 and 65 years old with COVID-19, enrolled during active disease. This sequence joins TRBV2 and TRBJ1-5; D is perhaps TRBD1 (6 bases). Source material: peripheral blood. The CDR3 sequence is CASSVQGNAFQPQHF. In nucleotides, the CDR3 is TGTGCCAGCAGCGTACAGGGTAACGCGTTTCAGCCCCAGCATTTT. Supplemented by reference TRBV2 and TRBJ1-5, the full variable domain reads EPEVTQTPSHQVTQMGQEVILRCVPISNHLYFYWYRQILGQKVEFLVSFYNNEISEKSEIFDDQFSVERPDGSNFTLKIRSTKLEDSAMYFCASSVQGNAFQPQHFGDGTRLSIL.